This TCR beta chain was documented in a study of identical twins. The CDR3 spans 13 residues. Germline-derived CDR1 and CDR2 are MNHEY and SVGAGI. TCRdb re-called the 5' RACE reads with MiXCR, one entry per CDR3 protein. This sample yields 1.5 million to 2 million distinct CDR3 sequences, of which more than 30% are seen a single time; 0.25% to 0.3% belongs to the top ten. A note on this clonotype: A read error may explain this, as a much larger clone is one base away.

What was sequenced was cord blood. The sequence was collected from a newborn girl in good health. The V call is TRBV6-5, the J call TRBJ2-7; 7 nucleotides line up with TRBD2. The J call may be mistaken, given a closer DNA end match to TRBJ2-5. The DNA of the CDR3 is TGTGCCAGCACCTCTAGCGGCCAAGGGACCCAGTACTTC. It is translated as CASTSSGQGTQYF.